The TCR beta chain described here comes from a study of T cell repertoires in cytomegalovirus infection. This clonotype was seen many times. Its target is not known. TCRdb fed the reads into MiXCR, producing one record per CDR3 protein. The data show about a million distinct CDR3 sequences, roughly 30% seen once. The CDR3 spans 12 residues. Germline V gives CDR1 SGHVS, CDR2 FQNEAQ. The V end was cut by 3 bases, the J end by 5 bases, with 5 bases between. Study-level results: HLA-C-restricted CMV clonotypes gave the most frequent clonotype in two of eight donors.

This receptor was taken from a human donor in good health (CMV status not recorded). Some clones in this sample may be carry-over from other donors' samples. The chain joins TRBV7-8 to TRBJ1-5; D call uncertain. The sequencing used cultured CD8+ T cells from PBMCs, collected from culture after CMV antigen stimulation. CDR3 amino acids: CASSFPYQPQHF. CDR3 in DNA: TGTGCCAGCAGCTTCCCCTATCAGCCCCAGCATTTT.